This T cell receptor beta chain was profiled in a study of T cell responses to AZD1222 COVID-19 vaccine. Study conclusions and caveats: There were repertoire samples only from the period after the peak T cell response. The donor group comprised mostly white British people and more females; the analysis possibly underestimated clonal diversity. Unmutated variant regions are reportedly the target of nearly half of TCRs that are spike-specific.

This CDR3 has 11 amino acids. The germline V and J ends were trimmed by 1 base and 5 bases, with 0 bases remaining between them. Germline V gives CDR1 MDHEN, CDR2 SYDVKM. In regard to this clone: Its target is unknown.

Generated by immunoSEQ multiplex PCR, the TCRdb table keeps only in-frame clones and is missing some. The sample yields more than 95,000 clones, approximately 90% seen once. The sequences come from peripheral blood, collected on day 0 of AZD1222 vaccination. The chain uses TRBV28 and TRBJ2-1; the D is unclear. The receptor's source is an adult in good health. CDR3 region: CASSLYNEQFF. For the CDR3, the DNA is TGTGCCAGCAGTTTATACAATGAGCAGTTCTTC.